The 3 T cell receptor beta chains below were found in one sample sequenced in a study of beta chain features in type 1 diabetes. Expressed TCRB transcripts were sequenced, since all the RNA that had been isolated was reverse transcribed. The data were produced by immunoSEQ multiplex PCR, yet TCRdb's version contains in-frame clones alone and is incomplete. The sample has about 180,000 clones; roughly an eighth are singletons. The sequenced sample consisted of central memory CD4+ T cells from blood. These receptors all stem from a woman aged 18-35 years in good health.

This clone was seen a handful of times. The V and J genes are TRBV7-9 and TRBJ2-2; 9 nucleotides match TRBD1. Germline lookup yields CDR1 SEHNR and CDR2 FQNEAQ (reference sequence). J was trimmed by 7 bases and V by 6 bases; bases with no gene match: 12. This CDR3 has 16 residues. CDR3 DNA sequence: TGTGCCAGCAGTGGGGACAGGGCAAATTTGAACGGGGAGCTGTTTTTT. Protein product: CASSGDRANLNGELFF.

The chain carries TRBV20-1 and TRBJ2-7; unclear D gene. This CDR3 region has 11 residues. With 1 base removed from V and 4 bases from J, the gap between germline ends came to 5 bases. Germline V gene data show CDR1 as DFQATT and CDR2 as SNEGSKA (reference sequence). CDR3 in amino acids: CSARGAYEQYF. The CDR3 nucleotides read TGCAGTGCTAGAGGGGCTTACGAGCAGTACTTC.

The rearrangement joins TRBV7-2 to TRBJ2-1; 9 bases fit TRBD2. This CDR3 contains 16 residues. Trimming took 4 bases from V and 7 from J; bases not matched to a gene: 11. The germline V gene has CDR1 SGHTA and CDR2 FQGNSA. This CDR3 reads CASSSRGGRAANEQFF. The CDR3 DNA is TGTGCCAGCAGCTCGCGAGGCGGGAGGGCCGCGAATGAGCAGTTCTTC. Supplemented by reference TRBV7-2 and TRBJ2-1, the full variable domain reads GAGVSQSPSNKVTEKGKDVELRCDPISGHTALYWYRQSLGQGLEFLIYFQGNSAPDKSGLPSDRFSAERTGGSVSTLTIQRTQQEDSAVYLCASSSRGGRAANEQFFGPGTRLTVL.